These 23 T cell receptor beta chains were sequenced from one sample in a study of T cells in Graves' hyperthyroidism and ophthalmopathy. TCR beta CDR3 regions were amplified from RNA transcripts. The HTBI primer set served for first-round RT-PCR of the TCR CDR3. TCRdb ran MiXCR on the multiplex PCR reads and lists one entry per CDR3 protein. The sample includes about 520,000 distinct CDR3 sequences, less than 25% seen only once; the top ten take roughly 12%. The sequenced material came from blood. The receptors were gathered from a woman aged 25 to 39 with Graves' ophthalmopathy.

The table lists this clonotype with a few counts. This chain connects TRBV6-1 to TRBJ2-2; 10 positions match TRBD2. Germline trimming cut 3 bases from V and 0 bases from J; bases unmatched to any gene: 1. CDR1 and CDR2 from the germline V gene are MNHNS and SASEGT. The CDR3 has 16 amino acids. This CDR3 is CASSDLAGANTGELFF. The CDR3 DNA follows: TGTGCCAGCAGTGATCTAGCGGGAGCGAACACCGGGGAGCTGTTTTTT.

The chain combines TRBV27 with TRBJ1-6, with TRBD1 matching 8 bases. J was trimmed by 10 bases and V by 5 bases; bases with no gene match: 7. Looked up from germline, CDR1 is MNHEY and CDR2 is SMNVEV (reference sequence). The CDR3 is 14 residues long. This CDR3 reads CASSRDRGESPLHF. The CDR3 DNA sequence: TGTGCCAGCAGTCGCGACAGGGGCGAATCACCCCTCCACTTT.

This rearrangement joins TRBV6-1 to TRBJ2-4; 12 nucleotides agree with TRBD2. The germline CDR1 and CDR2 sequences are MNHNS and SASEGT. CDR3 length: 18 residues. V dropped 6 bases and J dropped 1; count of bases not matched to a gene: 10. CDR3 nucleotide sequence: TGTGCCAGCAGCCGGCCCACTAGCGGGGGGTCGGCCAAAAACATTCAGTACTTC. Encoded protein: CASSRPTSGGSAKNIQYF.

This clonotype was found a few times. V gene TRBV24-1 combines with J gene TRBJ2-1; a possible D gene is TRBD2 (7 bases). The CDR3 covers 13 residues. Trimming took 5 bases from V and 10 from J, leaving 14 bases between them. CDR1 is KGHDR and CDR2 is SFDVKD in the germline V gene. CDR3 in amino acids: CATSGLGGGEQFF. Written as DNA, the CDR3 is TGTGCCACCAGTGGCCTTGGGGGGGGCGAGCAGTTCTTC.

This clonotype was counted at least ten times. The J gene is TRBJ2-7, the V gene TRBV19; D gene uncertain. The germline V gene encodes CDR1 LNHDA and CDR2 SQIVND (reference sequence). CDR3 size: 13 residues. With 5 bases removed from V and 6 bases from J, the gap between germline ends came to 14 bases. DNA of the CDR3: TGTGCCAGTAGTCCGCCAGCATCAATCGAGCAGTACTTC. It codes for CASSPPASIEQYF.

This clonotype was found a few times. The chain uses TRBV20-1 and TRBJ2-7; 8 nucleotides agree with TRBD2. The CDR3 spans 13 residues. Germline V gene data show CDR1 as DFQATT and CDR2 as SNEGSKA (reference sequence). The V segment lost 3 bases and the J segment 3 bases; nucleotides outside the gene matches: 4. CDR3 in amino acids: CSASISGDYEQYF. The CDR3, as DNA: TGCAGTGCTAGTATTAGCGGGGACTACGAGCAGTACTTC.

This clonotype was recorded many times. This chain joins TRBV6-5 and TRBJ2-4, with no clear D. CDR3 length: 16 amino acids. CDR1 is MNHEY and CDR2 is SVGAGI in the germline V gene. The V end lost 0 bases, the J end lost 0 bases, and 9 bases lay between the germline ends. The CDR3 region is CASSYSFVPAKNIQYF. The CDR3 DNA reads as TGTGCCAGCAGTTACTCGTTCGTTCCAGCCAAAAACATTCAGTACTTC.

This clonotype has a count of ten or more. This chain links TRBV6-1 with TRBJ1-5, with 9 bases lining up with TRBD1. Trimming took 1 base from V and 3 from J; bases not matched to a gene: 1. In germline, CDR1 is MNHNS, CDR2 SASEGT. The CDR3 sequence is 15 residues long. The CDR3 sequence: CASSEGTGVNQPQHF. Here the CDR3 DNA reads TGTGCCAGCAGTGAAGGGACAGGGGTCAATCAGCCCCAGCATTTT.

This clonotype has ten or more counts. This chain joins TRBV18 and TRBJ2-5, with 7 bases matching TRBD1. In germline, CDR1 is KGHSH, CDR2 LQKENI. The trim removed 4 bases at V and 14 bases at J, leaving 7 bases unmatched. The CDR3 has 11 residues. The chain's CDR3 is CASSQGTANYF. In DNA form, the CDR3 reads TGTGCCAGCTCACAGGGGACAGCCAACTACTTC. Full variable domain (rest looked up from reference TRBV18 and TRBJ2-5): NAGVMQNPRHLVRRRGQEARLRCSPMKGHSHVYWYRQLPEEGLKFMVYLQKENIIDESGMPKERFSAEFPKEGPSILRIQQVVRGDSAAYFCASSQGTANYFGPGTRLLVL.

A few counts support this clonotype. This chain connects TRBV28 to TRBJ2-7, with a weak D call TRBD2 (7 bases). In germline, CDR1 is MDHEN, CDR2 SYDVKM. The ends were cut back, 5 bases at V and 3 bases at J, with 20 bases in the middle. This CDR3 has 16 amino acids. This CDR3 is CASSVPTRGRDYEQYF. CDR3 DNA: TGTGCCAGCAGTGTTCCAACGAGGGGGAGGGACTACGAGCAGTACTTC.

This clonotype was counted at least ten times. CDR3 nucleotides: TGTGCCTGGAGGACAGGCGGCGGGAACACTGAAGCTTTCTTT. This translates into CAWRTGGGNTEAFF. This rearrangement joins TRBV30 to TRBJ1-1; perhaps TRBD1 as D (6 bases). The CDR3 loop spans 14 amino acids. Trimming took off 3 bases at V and 1 base at J, with 12 bases between the two ends. Per germline, CDR1 GTSNPN and CDR2 SVGIG (reference sequence).

This clonotype was seen only a few times. One junction end disagrees with the germline gene, perhaps due to a read error. The V call is TRBV10-3, the J call TRBJ2-4; 8 nucleotides line up with TRBD1. CDR3 length: 14 residues. Germline-derived CDR1 and CDR2 are ENHRY and SYGVKD. As DNA, the CDR3 is TGTGCCATCAAGGGCGGACAGGGTGAAGACATTAAGTACTTC. This sequence encodes CAIKGGQGEDIKYF.

V usage is TRBV19 and J usage is TRBJ1-2, with TRBD1 matching over 7 bases. This CDR3 region has 14 residues. V gave up 2 bases and J gave up 5 bases; unmatched junction bases: 5. Germline loops: CDR1 LNHDA, CDR2 SQIVND (reference sequence). CDR3 nucleotides: TGTGCCAGTAGTATAACGGGACAGAGATATGGCTACACCTTC. The encoded protein is CASSITGQRYGYTF.

This clonotype was seen many times. The chain combines TRBV4-3 with TRBJ2-5, with TRBD2 matching 8 bases. The V gene's germline CDR1 is LGHNA and CDR2 YSLEER. The CDR3 spans 14 residues. J gave up 6 bases and V 0 bases, and 3 bases lay outside the gene matches. Here the CDR3 reads CASSQDRGGKTQYF. Written as DNA, the CDR3 is TGCGCCAGCAGCCAAGATCGCGGGGGGAAGACCCAGTACTTC.

The chain employs TRBV5-1 and TRBJ2-5; 13 positions match TRBD2. The V gene's germline CDR1 is SGHRS and CDR2 YFSETQ. V was clipped by 3 bases and J by 4 bases; unmatched bases: 6. The CDR3 runs to 16 residues. CDR3 sequence reads: CASSSGTSGVVETQYF. In nucleotides, the CDR3 is TGCGCCAGCAGCTCCGGGACTAGCGGGGTTGTAGAGACCCAGTACTTC.

A word on this clonotype: The conserved final phenylalanine or tryptophan is absent from the CDR3, which likely points to a read error. The J gene is TRBJ1-1, the V gene TRBV28; weak D call: TRBD1 (5 bases). The length of the CDR3 is 14 residues. Germline-derived CDR1 and CDR2 are MDHEN and SYDVKM. The ends were cut back, 5 bases at V and 7 bases at J, with 17 bases in the middle. This CDR3 reads CASSSLRGYGEAFS. The DNA of the CDR3 is TGTGCCAGCAGTAGTCTGAGGGGTTACGGTGAAGCTTTCTCT.

This clonotype was recorded many times. The J gene is TRBJ1-2, the V gene TRBV28; no definite D call. V lost 4 bases and J lost 8, with 11 bases in between. Germline assignment: CDR1 MDHEN and CDR2 SYDVKM. This CDR3 has 12 residues. CDR3 coding DNA: TGTGCCAGCAGTTACCTCCGAGTAGGCTACACCTTC. This gives the protein CASSYLRVGYTF.

This clonotype has ten or more counts. The CDR3 loop reads CASSPGHPRRGYTF. For the CDR3, the DNA is TGTGCCAGCAGTCCGGGACATCCGAGGAGAGGCTACACCTTC. The rearrangement links TRBV27 to TRBJ1-2, with a tentative D call TRBD1 (6 bases). The germline CDR1 and CDR2 sequences are MNHEY and SMNVEV (reference sequence). Between the trimmed V and J ends, which lost 5 bases and 8 bases, there was a span of 18 bases. This CDR3 has 14 amino acids.

The J gene is TRBJ1-5, the V gene TRBV24-1, with a tentative D call TRBD1 (6 bases). Germline CDR1 is KGHDR and CDR2 is SFDVKD. Trimming took 6 bases from V and 7 from J, leaving 12 bases between them. The CDR3 loop spans 13 amino acids. The DNA of the CDR3 is TGTGCCACCAGTAAAGGGGGAAAGCAGCCCCAGCATTTT. Translating gives CATSKGGKQPQHF.

This clonotype was seen ten or more times. This chain links TRBV19 with TRBJ2-7, with 7 bases aligning to TRBD2. V lost 5 bases and J lost 3; bases outside the gene matches: 7. Per the germline V gene, CDR1 is LNHDA and CDR2 is SQIVND (reference sequence). This CDR3 is built from 14 residues. Here the CDR3 reads CASSLGLGSYEQYF. CDR3 bases: TGTGCCAGTAGTCTTGGACTAGGAAGCTACGAGCAGTACTTC.

This clonotype was detected ten times or more. The V call is TRBV11-1, the J call TRBJ2-5, with 9 bases identical to TRBD2. The CDR3 length is 19 residues. Per germline, CDR1 SGHAT and CDR2 FQDESV (reference sequence). V shed 1 base and J 3 bases; nucleotides not matched to a gene: 15. The CDR3 region is CASSLGIPDSGGWKETQYF. The CDR3 coding sequence is TGTGCCAGCAGCTTAGGCATCCCCGATAGCGGGGGCTGGAAAGAGACCCAGTACTTC.

This chain links TRBV25-1 with TRBJ2-5, with 15 bases aligning to TRBD2. The CDR3 consists of 20 residues. The junction had 12 bases not matched to a gene; V was cut back by 0 bases and J by 4 bases. In germline, CDR1 is MGHDK, CDR2 SYGVNS. CDR3 amino acids: CASSEYTIAGLAGGRETQYF. The CDR3 DNA is TGTGCCAGCAGTGAATATACGATCGCGGGACTAGCGGGAGGACGAGAGACCCAGTACTTC. The full variable domain, rest sourced from reference TRBV25-1 and TRBJ2-5, is EADIYQTPRYLVIGTGKKITLECSQTMGHDKMYWYQQDPGMELHLIHYSYGVNSTEKGDLSSESTVSRIRTEHFPLTLESARPSHTSQYLCASSEYTIAGLAGGRETQYFGPGTRLLVL.

In regard to this clonotype: A read error may be the cause here, since a much bigger clone is one base away. The chain combines TRBV6-2 or TRBV6-3 with TRBJ1-5; no reliable D call. This CDR3 has 14 amino acids. Germline-derived CDR1 and CDR2 are MNHEY and SVGEGT. CDR3 sequence: CAGSEVGGYQPQHF. CDR3 bases: TGTGCCGGCAGTGAGGTGGGAGGATATCAGCCCCAGCATTTT.